This TCR beta chain is from a study of technical replicates of blood from a few donors. This table comes from immunoSEQ multiplex PCR, and its TCRdb copy is limited to in-frame clones, with some not included. The data contain over 75,000 clones, approximately 97% of them singletons. In the case of this clone: Other DNA sequences within the sample encode an identical CDR3.

The CDR3 consists of 13 residues. The V gene's germline CDR1 is MNHNY and CDR2 SVGAGI (reference sequence). V was pared by 2 bases and J by 4 bases, with 8 bases between. The source of this sequence is a human donor in good health. This chain joins TRBV6-6 and TRBJ1-2; weak D call: TRBD1 (6 bases). The source material was T cells isolated from PBMCs. The CDR3 region is CASSYDRSYGYTF. The CDR3 nucleotides are TGTGCCAGCAGTTACGACAGGAGCTATGGCTACACCTTC.